These 20 T cell receptor beta chains were sequenced from one sample in a study of blood T cell repertoires in COVID-19. Some clones are missing from TCRdb's copy, which holds only in-frame ones; the method was immunoSEQ multiplex PCR. The profile shows about 210,000 clones, 80% of them singletons. The sample comprised peripheral blood. The receptor source for this set is a woman in her seventies with acute or convalescent COVID-19.

V and J are TRBV6-5 and TRBJ2-2; tentatively, D is TRBD2 (5 bases). This CDR3 region has 15 residues. V was cut by 8 bases and J by 6 bases, with 19 bases left in between. From germline, CDR1 is MNHEY and CDR2 SVGAGI. CDR3 residues: CASFEGRRHAGELFF. The CDR3 coding sequence is TGTGCCAGCTTTGAGGGTCGACGCCACGCCGGGGAGCTGTTTTTT.

The chain employs TRBV5-1 and TRBJ2-1, with 7 bases identical to TRBD1. There are 14 residues in the CDR3. Germline V CDR1 and CDR2: SGHRS, YFSETQ. The V and J ends lost 0 bases and 8 bases, in that order; junction bases with no gene match: 5. In nucleotides, the CDR3 is TGCGCCAGCAGCTTGGTACAGGGGTTGGATGAGCAGTTCTTC. Its protein is CASSLVQGLDEQFF.

This clone has a handful of counts. The gene calls are TRBV9 and TRBJ1-2; tentative D call: TRBD1 (5 bases). The CDR3 runs 15 residues. Germline V gene sequence: CDR1 SGDLS, CDR2 YYNGEE. V lost 4 bases to trimming and J lost 2 bases, with 15 bases between them. CDR3 sequence reads: CASSPAGTVNYGYTF. CDR3 nucleotides: TGTGCCAGCAGCCCCGCGGGGACGGTGAACTATGGCTACACCTTC. The full variable domain, in which reference TRBV9 and TRBJ1-2 provide the parts outside the CDR3, is DSGVTQTPKHLITATGQRVTLRCSPRSGDLSVYWYQQSLDQGLQFLIQYYNGEERAKGNILERFSAQQFPDLHSELNLSSLELGDSALYFCASSPAGTVNYGYTFGSGTRLTVV.

The V call is TRBV5-1, the J call TRBJ2-5; 12 nucleotides align to TRBD2. Germline trimming cut 4 bases from V and 3 bases from J; bases unmatched to any gene: 7. Germline-derived CDR1 and CDR2 are SGHRS and YFSETQ. The CDR3 runs to 16 residues. DNA for the CDR3: TGCGCCAGCAGCCCTAGTGCTAGCGGGGGGGAAGAGACCCAGTACTTC. Translated: CASSPSASGGEETQYF.

This chain joins TRBV29-1 and TRBJ2-1; D is possibly TRBD2 (6 bases). This CDR3 comprises 13 residues. From germline, CDR1 is SQVTM and CDR2 ANQGSEA. V was shortened by 0 bases and J by 7 bases, with 10 bases between the two germline ends. The CDR3 sequence: CSVEDNGGNEQFF. The CDR3 bases are TGCAGCGTTGAAGATAATGGGGGGAATGAGCAGTTCTTC.

Turning to this clone: Germline is not matched at one junction end, which may reflect a read error. Distinct nucleotide sequences in the sample also encode this CDR3. The chain couples TRBV5-1 to TRBJ1-5, with D tentatively TRBD1 (5 bases). This CDR3 region has 18 residues. Germline V gives CDR1 SGHRS, CDR2 YFSETQ. Here the CDR3 reads CASGSCPRGEGSNQPQHF. The CDR3 DNA is TGTGCCAGCGGCTCCTGCCCTCGGGGGGAGGGTAGCAATCAGCCCCAGCATTTT.

The gene calls are TRBV6-5 and TRBJ1-5; D is ambiguous. Trimming took off 10 bases at V and 6 bases at J, with 16 bases between the two ends. From germline, CDR1 is MNHEY and CDR2 SVGAGI. This CDR3 is 13 amino acids long. The CDR3 coding sequence is TGTGCCACCCGGAGGAACAAATTTCAGCCCCAGCATTTT. Translation: CATRRNKFQPQHF.

The chain joins TRBV4-2 to TRBJ2-5, with TRBD2 identical over 7 bases. Germline lookup yields CDR1 LGHNA and CDR2 YNFKEQ. V shed 0 bases, J shed 5 bases, and the junction held 18 bases outside the gene matches. The CDR3 loop spans 19 amino acids. CDR3: CASSQESRSGASAGETQYF. CDR3 sequence (DNA): TGTGCCAGCAGCCAAGAAAGTAGGAGCGGGGCGTCAGCGGGTGAGACCCAGTACTTC.

The chain links TRBV9 to TRBJ2-1; D possibly corresponds to TRBD1 (5 bases). Germline values: CDR1 SGDLS, CDR2 YYNGEE. Trimming took off 0 bases at V and 6 bases at J, with 7 bases between the two ends. The CDR3 covers 13 residues. The CDR3 sequence is CASSVEQANEQFF. CDR3 bases: TGTGCCAGCAGCGTAGAACAGGCCAATGAGCAGTTCTTC.

This clone occurred a few times. This chain joins TRBV6-1 and TRBJ1-2; 11 positions match TRBD1. CDR3 size: 16 residues. J was trimmed by 5 bases and V by 1 base; bases with no gene match: 6. The germline CDR1 and CDR2 sequences are MNHNS and SASEGT. The CDR3 coding sequence is TGTGCCAGCAGTGAAGTTGCGGGACAGGGGGGGTATGGCTACACCTTC. Protein: CASSEVAGQGGYGYTF.

V gene TRBV11-2 combines with J gene TRBJ2-7; 10 bases line up with TRBD1. The CDR3 runs to 17 residues. Germline V gene lookup returns CDR1 SGHAT and CDR2 FQNNGV. Losses at the gene ends were 4 bases for V and 4 bases for J; bases not matched to a gene: 13. The DNA for the CDR3 is TGTGCCAGCAGCTCCAGGGGTGGGACAGGGGTTAAATACGAGCAGTACTTC. Its translation is CASSSRGGTGVKYEQYF. Looking up the rest from reference TRBV11-2 and TRBJ2-7 gives the full variable domain: EAGVAQSPRYKIIEKRQSVAFWCNPISGHATLYWYQQILGQGPKLLIQFQNNGVVDDSQLPKDRFSAERLKGVDSTLKIQPAKLEDSAVYLCASSSRGGTGVKYEQYFGPGTRLTVT.

CDR3 coding DNA: TGTGCCACCAGTCAACAGGGCTGGGGCTACACCTTC. This sequence encodes CATSQQGWGYTF. The V gene is TRBV24-1, the J gene TRBJ1-2; possibly TRBD1 for D (6 bases). CDR1 and CDR2 from the germline V gene are KGHDR and SFDVKD. The CDR3 length is 12 residues. Trimming removed 6 bases at V and 8 bases at J, with 12 bases between.

In DNA, the CDR3 is TGTGCCAGCAGCCAAGAGACAGGAACTTACAATGAGCAGTTCTTC. Its translation: CASSQETGTYNEQFF. This chain connects TRBV3-1 (or the pseudogene TRBV3-2) to TRBJ2-1; weak D call: TRBD1 (6 bases). The V gene's germline CDR1 is LGHDT and CDR2 YNNKEL (reference sequence). V lost 0 bases, J lost 4 bases, and 10 bases lay in between. CDR3 length: 15 amino acids.

The sample holds a few counts of this clone. The chain has TRBV5-1 and TRBJ2-2; possibly TRBD2 for D (5 bases). Germline values: CDR1 SGHRS, CDR2 YFSETQ. V was trimmed by 4 bases and J by 2 bases, leaving 12 bases between them. The CDR3 runs 15 residues. CDR3 sequence (DNA): TGCGCCAGCAGCCCCGGACGGGGTAACACCGGGGAGCTGTTTTTT. It yields the protein CASSPGRGNTGELFF.

The V call is TRBV14, the J call TRBJ2-1; no reliable D call. The V and J ends lost 4 bases and 6 bases respectively, with 10 bases between them. Germline values: CDR1 SGHDN, CDR2 FVKESK. The CDR3 sequence is 13 residues long. In DNA form, the CDR3 reads TGTGCCAGCAGCCCGAAAAGACTCAATGAGCAGTTCTTC. As protein: CASSPKRLNEQFF.

V usage is TRBV24-1 and J usage is TRBJ2-3; maybe TRBD1 (5 bases). Trimming removed 11 bases from V and 0 bases from J, with 11 bases in between. The CDR3 consists of 13 residues. Germline V lookup: CDR1 KGHDR, CDR2 SFDVKD. In nucleotides, the CDR3 is TGTGCCATCGGACACTCTAGCACAGATACGCAGTATTTT. This translates into CAIGHSSTDTQYF.

The V gene is TRBV5-1, the J gene TRBJ2-4, with D possibly matching TRBD1 (6 bases). V lost 0 bases to trimming and J lost 5 bases, with 9 bases between them. The CDR3 runs 14 residues. The germline gives CDR1 SGHRS, CDR2 YFSETQ. The DNA for the CDR3 is TGCGCCAGCAGCTTGGGGGGGCGAGAAAACATTCAGTACTTC. This translates into CASSLGGRENIQYF.

This rearrangement joins TRBV5-6 to TRBJ1-1; D is undetermined. Trimming took off 0 bases at V and 4 bases at J, with 13 bases between the two ends. Looked up from germline, CDR1 is SGHDT and CDR2 is YYEEEE. CDR3 length equals 15 residues. The DNA for the CDR3 is TGTGCCAGCAGCTTGGGTCCCGGGAGGATCACTGAAGCTTTCTTT. Encoded protein: CASSLGPGRITEAFF.

The chain links TRBV7-2 to TRBJ1-3, with a tentative D call TRBD1 (6 bases). V shed 5 bases and J shed 4 bases, with 12 bases lying between them. This CDR3 spans 14 amino acids. The germline gives CDR1 SGHTA, CDR2 FQGNSA. The CDR3 DNA is TGTGCCAGCAGCCGTGACAGGACCGGAAACACCATATATTTT. Protein product: CASSRDRTGNTIYF.

The V call is TRBV30, the J call TRBJ2-3; a weak D match, TRBD1 (5 bases). Germline assignment: CDR1 GTSNPN and CDR2 SVGIG (reference sequence). Trimming pared 1 base from V and 1 base from J, leaving 12 bases between. This CDR3 spans 15 amino acids. CDR3 sequence (DNA): TGTGCCTGGAGTGCCCAGGGTGGTGGCACAGATACGCAGTATTTT. Amino acid sequence: CAWSAQGGGTDTQYF.